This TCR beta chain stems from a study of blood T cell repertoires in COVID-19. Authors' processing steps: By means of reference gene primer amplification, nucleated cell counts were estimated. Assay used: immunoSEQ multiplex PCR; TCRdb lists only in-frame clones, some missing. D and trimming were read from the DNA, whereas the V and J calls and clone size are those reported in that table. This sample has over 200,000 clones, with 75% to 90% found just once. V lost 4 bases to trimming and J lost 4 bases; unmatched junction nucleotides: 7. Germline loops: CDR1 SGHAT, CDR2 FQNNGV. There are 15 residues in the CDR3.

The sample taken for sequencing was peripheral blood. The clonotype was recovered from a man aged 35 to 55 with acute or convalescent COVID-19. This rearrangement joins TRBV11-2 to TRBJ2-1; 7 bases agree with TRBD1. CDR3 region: CASSSPGQIYNEQFF. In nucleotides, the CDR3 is TGTGCCAGCAGCTCCCCGGGACAGATTTACAATGAGCAGTTCTTC.